The rows below give T cell receptor beta chains drawn from one sample of a study of T cell responses to AZD1222 COVID-19 vaccine. The assay was immunoSEQ multiplex PCR, and TCRdb's table has in-frame clones only and misses some. The sample includes under 70,000 clones, 80% of them seen just once. The sequences come from peripheral blood, collected 28 days after the second AZD1222 dose. The receptors stem from an adult who received the AZD1222 COVID-19 vaccine. Both conserved end residues are part of each CDR3. Fields, in order: clone size, V gene, J gene, D gene, CDR3 DNA, CDR3 protein. The D gene is left open where the match is weak. Part of the rows lack a size; the others show once, few, many or a class for expanded clones.

clone size: -
V gene: TRBV18
J gene: TRBJ2-2
D gene: TRBD2
CDR3 DNA: TGTGCCAGCTCACCACGAAGTCCAGCGGGACGAACCGGGGAGCTGTTTTTT
CDR3 protein: CASSPRSPAGRTGELFF

clone size: -
V gene: TRBV6-1
J gene: TRBJ1-3
D gene: -
CDR3 DNA: TGTGCCAGCAGTGAAAGGGGCAATTCTGGAAACACCATATATTTT
CDR3 protein: CASSERGNSGNTIYF

clone size: -
V gene: TRBV5-6
J gene: TRBJ2-3
D gene: TRBD1
CDR3 DNA: TGTGCCAGCAGCCAGCGACAGGGCCCCACAGATACGCAGTATTTT
CDR3 protein: CASSQRQGPTDTQYF

clone size: -
V gene: TRBV4-2
J gene: TRBJ2-3
D gene: TRBD2
CDR3 DNA: TGTGCCAGCAGCCATGAAACCGGGACTAGCGGCACAGATACGCAGTATTTT
CDR3 protein: CASSHETGTSGTDTQYF

clone size: few
V gene: TRBV9
J gene: TRBJ2-1
D gene: -
CDR3 DNA: TGTGCCAGCAGCGTAGGGGCCCGTGGAGGGCCTACCTACAATGAGCAGTTCTTC
CDR3 protein: CASSVGARGGPTYNEQFF

clone size: -
V gene: TRBV6-2/TRBV6-3
J gene: TRBJ1-5
D gene: TRBD1
CDR3 DNA: TGTGCCAGCAGTCCCCGAGGGGGCGGCAATCAGCCCCAGCATTTT
CDR3 protein: CASSPRGGGNQPQHF

clone size: -
V gene: TRBV30
J gene: TRBJ1-1
D gene: TRBD1
CDR3 DNA: TGTGCCTGGAGTGAGGGACAGGGAAGAGCTTTCTTT
CDR3 protein: CAWSEGQGRAFF

clone size: -
V gene: TRBV6-5
J gene: TRBJ2-7
D gene: TRBD2
CDR3 DNA: TGTGCCAGCAGTTACTCGGGGACTAGGTCCTACGAGCAGTACTTC
CDR3 protein: CASSYSGTRSYEQYF

clone size: -
V gene: TRBV2
J gene: TRBJ1-1
D gene: TRBD1
CDR3 DNA: TGTGCCAGCAGTTCAACCGGGACAGGGAACACTGAAGCTTTCTTT
CDR3 protein: CASSSTGTGNTEAFF

clone size: -
V gene: TRBV4-1
J gene: TRBJ1-4
D gene: -
CDR3 DNA: TGCGCCAGCAGCCAAGTCCTGCAGGCTAATGAAAAACTGTTTTTT
CDR3 protein: CASSQVLQANEKLFF

clone size: few
V gene: TRBV19
J gene: TRBJ2-2
D gene: -
CDR3 DNA: TGTGCCAGTAGTATAAAGGGGGTTCACACCGGGGAGCTGTTTTTT
CDR3 protein: CASSIKGVHTGELFF

clone size: -
V gene: TRBV6-5
J gene: TRBJ2-7
D gene: TRBD1
CDR3 DNA: TGTGCCAGCAGTTACTCGAGACAGGGTTCCTACGAGCAGTACTTC
CDR3 protein: CASSYSRQGSYEQYF

clone size: -
V gene: TRBV14
J gene: TRBJ1-5
D gene: TRBD1
CDR3 DNA: TGTGCCAGCAGCCAGGGACAGGGCGGTAGCAATCAGCCCCAGCATTTT
CDR3 protein: CASSQGQGGSNQPQHF

clone size: -
V gene: TRBV11-2
J gene: TRBJ2-2
D gene: TRBD1
CDR3 DNA: TGTGCCAGCAGCTTAGGGACAGGGGCCACCGGGGAGCTGTTTTTT
CDR3 protein: CASSLGTGATGELFF

clone size: once
V gene: TRBV6-2/TRBV6-3
J gene: TRBJ1-2
D gene: -
CDR3 DNA: TGTGCCAGCAGTTACTCGATCACAGGAGGAAATGGCTACACCTTC
CDR3 protein: CASSYSITGGNGYTF

clone size: -
V gene: TRBV28
J gene: TRBJ2-5
D gene: TRBD2
CDR3 DNA: TGTGCCAGCAGCCCCCTCCGAGCTAGCGGTACCCAAGAGACCCAGTACTTC
CDR3 protein: CASSPLRASGTQETQYF

clone size: -
V gene: TRBV5-4
J gene: TRBJ1-3
D gene: TRBD1
CDR3 DNA: TGTGCCAGCAGCCTCATGGGACAGGGCTCTGGAAACACCATATATTTT
CDR3 protein: CASSLMGQGSGNTIYF

clone size: -
V gene: TRBV2
J gene: TRBJ1-5
D gene: TRBD1
CDR3 DNA: TGTGCCAGCTTGAGGGACAGCGATCAGCCCCAGCATTTT
CDR3 protein: CASLRDSDQPQHF

clone size: -
V gene: TRBV11-2
J gene: TRBJ1-3
D gene: -
CDR3 DNA: TGTGCCAGCAGCTTAGTATTGACTGGAAACACCATATATTTT
CDR3 protein: CASSLVLTGNTIYF

clone size: -
V gene: TRBV7-6
J gene: TRBJ1-4
D gene: -
CDR3 DNA: TGTGCCAGCAGCTTAGCGCTAAGCCCCGCCGGGAAACTGTTTTTT
CDR3 protein: CASSLALSPAGKLFF

clone size: once
V gene: TRBV29-1
J gene: TRBJ1-2
D gene: TRBD1
CDR3 DNA: TGCAGCGTTGAAACCGGACAGGGGACCTATGGCTACACCTTC
CDR3 protein: CSVETGQGTYGYTF

clone size: once
V gene: TRBV7-3
J gene: TRBJ2-6
D gene: -
CDR3 DNA: TGTGCCAGCAGCCCCAGGGTTCTAGATGGGGCCAACGTCCTGACTTTC
CDR3 protein: CASSPRVLDGANVLTF